What follows are 3 T cell receptor beta chains derived from one specimen sequenced in a study of beta chain features in type 1 diabetes. Isolated RNA was reverse transcribed in full, so expressed TCRB transcripts were sequenced. TCRdb keeps only in-frame clones here, not all; method: immunoSEQ multiplex PCR. The table lists a few hundred thousand clones, around 13% of them singletons, with 0.035% to 0.04% in the top ten. Input material: naive CD4+ T cells from blood. These receptors all come from a man aged 25-45 years in good health.

Only a few counts were recorded for this clone. This chain uses TRBV7-6 with TRBJ2-2; 9 positions match TRBD1. The CDR3 contains 20 residues. With V trimmed by 1 base and J by 0 bases, 12 bases remained unmatched. Germline V lookup: CDR1 SGHVS, CDR2 FNYEAQ. The CDR3 DNA follows: TGTGCCAGCAGCTTAGTGGTTAGGGGACAGGGATTCTCGAACACCGGGGAGCTGTTTTTT. Protein sequence: CASSLVVRGQGFSNTGELFF.

The table lists this clone with a few counts. The chain combines TRBV7-2 with TRBJ2-3; D perhaps matches TRBD1 (5 bases). Trimming cost V 5 bases and J 3 bases, with 15 bases left between them. The CDR3 consists of 15 residues. CDR1 SGHTA and CDR2 FQGNSA come from the germline V gene. The CDR3 region is CASSLAGIRTDTQYF. In DNA form, the CDR3 reads TGTGCCAGCAGCCTTGCAGGGATTCGGACAGATACGCAGTATTTT.

The J gene is TRBJ2-2, the V gene TRBV19, with D possibly called TRBD1 or TRBD2 (5 bases each). CDR3 length equals 17 residues. The V end lost 6 bases, the J end lost 7 bases, and 24 bases lay between the germline ends. Germline lookup yields CDR1 LNHDA and CDR2 SQIVND (reference sequence). This chain's CDR3 is CASRIKPGPRTIGELFF. CDR3 bases: TGTGCCAGTAGGATAAAACCGGGACCGAGGACGATCGGGGAGCTGTTTTTT.